The 23 T cell receptor beta chains below were found in one sample sequenced in a study of blood T cell repertoires in COVID-19. Using immunoSEQ multiplex PCR, the repertoire was profiled, and TCRdb retains in-frame clones only, with some absent. The sample carries about 180,000 clones, 83% recorded once. Sequencing was carried out using peripheral blood. Receptors were obtained from a woman between 70 and 85 years old with COVID-19, enrolled during active disease.

CDR3 sequence: CASSLGTKRAGELFF. CDR3 nucleotides: TGCGCCAGCAGCTTGGGGACAAAGCGGGCCGGGGAGCTGTTTTTT. V usage is TRBV5-1 and J usage is TRBJ2-2; weak D call: TRBD2 (6 bases). This CDR3 region has 15 residues. The germline gives CDR1 SGHRS, CDR2 YFSETQ. Trimming cost V 0 bases and J 6 bases, with 12 bases left between them.

V and J are TRBV9 and TRBJ2-1; TRBD2 matches at 9 bases. The length of the CDR3 is 18 residues. V trimming: 2 bases; J trimming: 4 bases; junction bases outside the gene matches: 13. Per germline, CDR1 SGDLS and CDR2 YYNGEE. The CDR3 loop is CASSVTPAGGASYNEQFF. DNA of the CDR3: TGTGCCAGCAGCGTTACGCCGGCGGGGGGGGCATCGTACAATGAGCAGTTCTTC. Full variable domain (missing parts from reference TRBV9 and TRBJ2-1): DSGVTQTPKHLITATGQRVTLRCSPRSGDLSVYWYQQSLDQGLQFLIQYYNGEERAKGNILERFSAQQFPDLHSELNLSSLELGDSALYFCASSVTPAGGASYNEQFFGPGTRLTVL.

This chain connects TRBV5-4 to TRBJ2-2; 10 bases match TRBD2. V lost 0 bases and J lost 0; bases outside the gene matches: 11. This CDR3 region has 20 residues. CDR1 is SGHNT and CDR2 is YYREEE in the germline V gene (reference sequence). CDR3 bases: TGTGCCAGCAGCTTGGGTGGGGTAGGTAGCGGGAGGACGAACACCGGGGAGCTGTTTTTT. Amino acids: CASSLGGVGSGRTNTGELFF.

This clone has just one count. The DNA of the CDR3 is TGTGCCAGCAGTTTACGGTCGGGAATGAACACTGAAGCTTTCTTT. Encoded protein: CASSLRSGMNTEAFF. This chain uses TRBV28 with TRBJ1-1; D is unresolved. The length of the CDR3 is 15 residues. V was pared by 2 bases and J by 0 bases, with 10 bases between. In germline, CDR1 is MDHEN, CDR2 SYDVKM.

The chain joins TRBV5-6 to TRBJ1-2, with D possibly TRBD1 on 6 matching bases. CDR1 and CDR2 from the germline V gene are SGHDT and YYEEEE. V was trimmed by 4 bases and J by 5 bases, leaving 15 bases between them. There are 14 residues in the CDR3. The CDR3 loop reads CASSLVGAGYGYTF. The CDR3 DNA follows: TGTGCCAGCAGCCTGGTGGGGGCCGGATATGGCTACACCTTC.

The chain is built from TRBV2 and TRBJ1-4, with 12 bases that match TRBD1. Germline values: CDR1 SNHLY, CDR2 FYNNEI. CDR3 size: 14 residues. The V and J ends lost 5 bases and 7 bases, in that order; junction bases with no gene match: 2. In nucleotides, the CDR3 is TGTGCCAGCAGTCTGGGACAGGGGGCTGAAAAACTGTTTTTT. It is translated as CASSLGQGAEKLFF.

The CDR3 spells CASSLPYSNQPQHF. CDR3 nucleotides: TGTGCCAGCTCACTCCCTTATAGCAATCAGCCCCAGCATTTT. V and J are TRBV18 and TRBJ1-5, with D unresolved. The CDR3 has 14 residues. Looked up from germline, CDR1 is KGHSH and CDR2 is LQKENI. Trimming pared 4 bases from V and 0 bases from J, leaving 7 bases between.

The chain links TRBV5-1 to TRBJ2-5; TRBD1 might be the D (7 bases). The V end was cut by 0 bases, the J end by 1 base, with 16 bases between. CDR3 length: 17 amino acids. Germline V gene lookup returns CDR1 SGHRS and CDR2 YFSETQ. CDR3 DNA sequence: TGCGCCAGCAGCTTGGCCGGGGGCGGGACAGCCCAAGAGACCCAGTACTTC. This sequence encodes CASSLAGGGTAQETQYF.

The rearrangement joins TRBV7-2 to TRBJ2-2, with TRBD2 as a possible D gene (6 bases). This CDR3 is built from 16 residues. From germline, CDR1 is SGHTA and CDR2 FQGNSA. V dropped 1 base and J dropped 0 bases, with 9 bases sitting between them. The CDR3 DNA is TGTGCCAGCAGCTTAGAAGCGGGCCCGAACACCGGGGAGCTGTTTTTT. Protein: CASSLEAGPNTGELFF.

The chain is built from TRBV2 and TRBJ1-1, with TRBD1 matching 10 bases. This CDR3 has 17 amino acids. The junction had 11 bases not matched to a gene; V was cut back by 7 bases and J by 0 bases. Germline CDR1 reads SNHLY; CDR2 reads FYNNEI. The CDR3 protein is CASIRGGTGDMNTEAFF. CDR3 in DNA: TGTGCCAGCATAAGAGGAGGGACAGGGGACATGAACACTGAAGCTTTCTTT.

This clone was seen more than once but under ten times. The rearrangement links TRBV28 to TRBJ2-7; D remains ambiguous. The CDR3 is made up of 12 amino acids. V was shortened by 5 bases and J by 7 bases, with 12 bases between the two germline ends. Germline CDR1 and CDR2: MDHEN and SYDVKM. In DNA form, the CDR3 reads TGTGCCAGCAGTACAGCAAAAAGGGAGCAGTACTTC. Translated, it gives CASSTAKREQYF.

CDR3: CASSQGQISYNEQFF. The CDR3 DNA reads as TGCGCCAGCAGCCAGGGACAGATCTCCTACAATGAGCAGTTCTTC. The V gene is TRBV5-1, the J gene TRBJ2-1, with 7 bases identical to TRBD1. Germline-derived CDR1 and CDR2 are SGHRS and YFSETQ. Trimming at V came to 4 bases and at J to 0 bases, leaving 4 bases not matched to a gene. CDR3 length equals 15 residues.

V and J are TRBV4-3 and TRBJ2-3, with a weak D call TRBD2 (6 bases). The length of the CDR3 is 16 residues. V was pared by 2 bases and J by 1 base, with 13 bases between. The germline V gene has CDR1 LGHNA and CDR2 YSLEER. The CDR3 region is CASSQRAGRGTDTQYF. The CDR3 coding sequence is TGCGCCAGCAGCCAACGAGCGGGTCGGGGCACAGATACGCAGTATTTT.

The rearrangement links TRBV27 to TRBJ1-2, with 9 bases identical to TRBD1. This CDR3 is 12 amino acids long. Trimming took 7 bases from V and 7 from J; bases not matched to a gene: 4. In germline, CDR1 is MNHEY, CDR2 SMNVEV (reference sequence). In nucleotides, the CDR3 is TGTGCCAGCACCCCGGACAGGGGTGGCTACACCTTC. Residues: CASTPDRGGYTF.

The J gene is TRBJ2-7, the V gene TRBV11-2; 9 bases are a match to TRBD1. Germline trimming cut 1 base from V and 2 bases from J; bases unmatched to any gene: 3. From germline, CDR1 is SGHAT and CDR2 FQNNGV. The CDR3 has 15 residues. CDR3 bases: TGTGCCAGCAGCTTAGGGGGACAGGGTACCTACGAGCAGTACTTC. As protein: CASSLGGQGTYEQYF.

The V call is TRBV7-9, the J call TRBJ2-1; D perhaps matches TRBD2 (7 bases). Germline assignment: CDR1 SEHNR and CDR2 FQNEAQ (reference sequence). The CDR3 spans 14 residues. With 7 bases removed from V and 4 bases from J, the gap between germline ends came to 14 bases. CDR3 in DNA: TGTGCCAGCACCAATGCGGGGGCGTACAATGAGCAGTTCTTC. This encodes CASTNAGAYNEQFF.

J is TRBJ1-6 and V is TRBV6-5; D uncertain. CDR3 size: 15 residues. Germline CDR1 MNHEY, CDR2 SVGAGI. V lost 1 base and J 5 bases, leaving 9 bases between the germline ends. The CDR3 DNA follows: TGTGCCAGCAGTTACTTAGGAGGGCATAATTCACCCCTCCACTTT. Translation gives CASSYLGGHNSPLHF.

The chain couples TRBV7-2 to TRBJ1-1, with D perhaps TRBD1 (6 bases). Germline lookup yields CDR1 SGHTA and CDR2 FQGNSA. This CDR3 spans 14 amino acids. Trimming shortened V by 1 base and J by 4 bases, and 10 bases separated the two germline ends. The CDR3 nucleotides read TGTGCCAGCAGCTTAGAGTCCAGGGGCACTGAAGCTTTCTTT. It specifies CASSLESRGTEAFF.

The chain has TRBV2 and TRBJ2-1, with 9 bases identical to TRBD1. Germline CDR1 and CDR2: SNHLY and FYNNEI. The CDR3 has 13 residues. V shed 11 bases, J shed 5 bases, and the junction held 7 bases outside the gene matches. The CDR3 here is CAGHRDRDNEQFF. CDR3 DNA sequence: TGTGCCGGCCACCGGGACAGGGACAATGAGCAGTTCTTC.

The CDR3 loop is CASSGIIDRYQPQHF. The DNA for the CDR3 is TGTGCCAGCAGTGGGATTATCGACAGATATCAGCCCCAGCATTTT. The chain is built from TRBV6-2 or TRBV6-3 and TRBJ1-5, with D maybe TRBD1 (5 bases). Between the trimmed V and J ends, which lost 5 bases and 5 bases, there was a span of 16 bases. The V gene's germline CDR1 is MNHEY and CDR2 SVGEGT. The CDR3 extends over 15 amino acids.

The V call is TRBV6-2 or TRBV6-3, the J call TRBJ1-2; 9 bases align to TRBD1. From germline, CDR1 is MNHEY and CDR2 SVGEGT. CDR3 length: 15 residues. V lost 6 bases and J lost 8; bases outside the gene matches: 13. The CDR3 sequence is CASSPPGQGLRGYTF. The CDR3 nucleotides are TGTGCCAGCAGCCCACCGGGACAGGGTCTGAGGGGCTACACCTTC.

The rearrangement uses TRBV20-1 and TRBJ2-5; weak D call: TRBD1 (5 bases). This CDR3 comprises 11 residues. Germline V gives CDR1 DFQATT, CDR2 SNEGSKA (reference sequence). With 3 bases removed from V and 4 bases from J, the gap between germline ends came to 6 bases. The CDR3 reads CSASRAETQYF. CDR3 DNA: TGCAGTGCTAGCAGGGCAGAGACCCAGTACTTC.

This clone was detected only a few times. The V gene is TRBV28, the J gene TRBJ1-2; D gene unclear. Germline CDR1 and CDR2: MDHEN and SYDVKM. V shed 3 bases and J shed 2 bases, with 7 bases lying between them. This CDR3 is 13 amino acids long. CDR3 nucleotide sequence: TGTGCCAGCAGTTTGAGATTCAACTATGGCTACACCTTC. It is translated as CASSLRFNYGYTF.